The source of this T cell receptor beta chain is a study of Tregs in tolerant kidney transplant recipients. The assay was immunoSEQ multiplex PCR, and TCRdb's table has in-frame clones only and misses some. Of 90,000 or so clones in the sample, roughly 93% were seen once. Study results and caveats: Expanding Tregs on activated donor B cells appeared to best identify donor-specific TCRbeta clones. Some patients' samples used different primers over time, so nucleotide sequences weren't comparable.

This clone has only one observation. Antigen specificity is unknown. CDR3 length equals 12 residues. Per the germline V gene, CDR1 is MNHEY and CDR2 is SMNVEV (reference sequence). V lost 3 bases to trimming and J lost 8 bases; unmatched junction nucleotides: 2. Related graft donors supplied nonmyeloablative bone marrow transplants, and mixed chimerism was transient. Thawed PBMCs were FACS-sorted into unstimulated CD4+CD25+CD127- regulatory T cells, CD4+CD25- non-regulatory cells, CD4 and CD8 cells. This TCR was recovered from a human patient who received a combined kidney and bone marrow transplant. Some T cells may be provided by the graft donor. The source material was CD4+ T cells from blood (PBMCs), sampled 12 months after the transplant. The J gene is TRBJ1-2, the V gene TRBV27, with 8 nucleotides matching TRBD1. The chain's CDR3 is CASSLAGGGYTF. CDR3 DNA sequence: TGTGCCAGCAGTTTGGCAGGGGGCGGCTACACCTTC.